This T cell receptor (beta chain) was recorded in a study of T-cell memory formation after mild COVID-19. Study-wide context: TCR clusters were mostly donor specific.

Points from the study as a whole: Clones which contracted sat mainly in CM and EM if CD4+, and in EMRA if CD8+.

In TCRdb, the 5' RACE reads were re-called with MiXCR into one record per CDR3 protein. The sample records roughly 260,000 distinct CDR3 sequences, about 16% being singletons. The CDR3 has 12 residues. V was trimmed by 6 bases and J by 6 bases, leaving 8 bases between them. Germline V lookup: CDR1 LNHDA, CDR2 SQIVND (reference sequence). Concerning this clonotype itself: Its antigen is not identified.

The sample consisted of PBMCs or a T cell subset sorted from them (not recorded which). V gene TRBV19 combines with J gene TRBJ1-4; D may be TRBD1 (5 bases). The receptor's source is a man aged 18 to 30 who had mild COVID-19 (a few samples of this study predate the infection). Cell type and time point are not known. In DNA form, the CDR3 reads TGTGCCAGTAGCGACAGAGATGAAAAACTGTTTTTT. Residues: CASSDRDEKLFF.